This T cell receptor beta chain was identified in a study of T cell responses to AZD1222 COVID-19 vaccine. Whole-study findings and limits: Only a handful of AZD1222 recipients, several in all, had baseline seropositivity. Following two doses of AZD1222, Spike-specific TCR breadth and depth rose. Donors were mostly white British, more females; clonal diversity possibly underestimated. Targets within unmutated variant regions were reportedly found for nearly half of spike-specific TCRs.

The V end lost 7 bases, the J end lost 3 bases, and 13 bases lay between the germline ends. The V gene's germline CDR1 is LNHDA and CDR2 SQIVND (reference sequence). This CDR3 is 14 amino acids long. This table comes from immunoSEQ multiplex PCR, and its TCRdb copy is limited to in-frame clones, with some not included. The table includes about 150,000 clones, 70% to 90% detected once. As concerns this clone: The antigen is unknown.

This receptor was identified in an adult in good health. Sequencing used peripheral blood, obtained on day 0 of AZD1222 vaccination. J is TRBJ1-5 and V is TRBV19; D is unresolved. Here the CDR3 DNA reads TGTGCCAGTAATGGAGACCTGGACAATCAGCCCCAGCATTTT. Protein product: CASNGDLDNQPQHF.